Sequencing of this TCR beta chain was carried out in a study of CD8+ T cells in alopecia areata. Study findings and constraints: Across lesional scalp, and particularly alopecia totalis/universalis, clonality surpassed that of normal scalp. Scalp sample data also include resident alphabeta T cells from normal skin.

Reverse transcribed after extraction, RNA yielded cDNA as the sequencing template. The repertoire was sequenced with immunoSEQ multiplex PCR; TCRdb's copy has only in-frame clones and lacks some. The table lists around 250,000 clones, 67% of them singletons. Trimming removed 6 bases from V and 0 bases from J, with 14 bases in between. CDR3 length: 15 amino acids. Germline V lookup: CDR1 PRHDT, CDR2 FYEKMQ (reference sequence). Punch biopsies of lesional scalp, plus peripheral blood, were taken from alopecia areata patients. Regarding this clone: What it binds is not known.

The receptor comes from a human donor with alopecia areata. This chain links TRBV13 with TRBJ2-5, with a weak D call TRBD1 (6 bases). Source: CD4+ T cells sorted from blood, taken at week 0. The CDR3 here is CASSLGHRYQETQYF. The CDR3 region has the DNA TGTGCCAGCAGTTTGGGACATCGGTACCAAGAGACCCAGTACTTC.